This T cell receptor (beta chain) was sequenced in a study of CD8 T cells in ankylosing spondylitis. Study-level results: A motif of roughly 8 highly homologous TCR beta variants was seen as apparently characteristic of ankylosing spondylitis blood. Disease-associated clonotypes exhibited CD8+ identity and were relatively infrequent in peripheral blood.

The germline V gene encodes CDR1 LNHNV and CDR2 YYDKDF (reference sequence). The CDR3 covers 14 residues. Trimming stripped 6 bases from V and 0 bases from J, with 8 bases between. This clonotype was detected a few times. Its antigen is undetermined. Researchers built TCR beta libraries using quantitative 5'-RACE with molecular barcodes. TCRdb recomputed calls from the 5' RACE reads with MiXCR, one row per CDR3 protein. The table has almost 400,000 distinct CDR3 sequences, 20% to 25% seen once; the top ten hold approximately 16%. The rearrangement joins TRBV15 to TRBJ2-2; D might be TRBD2 (5 bases). The sequencing input was blood, either unsorted or a sorted T cell fraction (not recorded which). This sequence originates from a male donor with ankylosing spondylitis. The CDR3 reads CATSEDSNTGELFF. As DNA, the CDR3 is TGTGCCACCAGTGAGGACTCGAACACCGGGGAGCTGTTTTTT.